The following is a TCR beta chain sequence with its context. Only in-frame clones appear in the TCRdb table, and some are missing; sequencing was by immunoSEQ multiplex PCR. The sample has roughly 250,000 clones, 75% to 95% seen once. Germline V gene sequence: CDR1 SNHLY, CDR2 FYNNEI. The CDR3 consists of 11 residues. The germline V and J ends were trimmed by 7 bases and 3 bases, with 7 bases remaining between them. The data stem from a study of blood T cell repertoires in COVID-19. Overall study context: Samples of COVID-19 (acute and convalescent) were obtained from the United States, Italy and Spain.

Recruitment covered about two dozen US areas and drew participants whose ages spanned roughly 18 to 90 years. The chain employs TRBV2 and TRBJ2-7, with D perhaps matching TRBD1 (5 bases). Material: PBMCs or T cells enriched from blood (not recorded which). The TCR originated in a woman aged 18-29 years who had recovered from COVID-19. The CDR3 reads CASKQDYEQYF. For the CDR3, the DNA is TGTGCCAGCAAACAGGACTACGAGCAGTACTTC. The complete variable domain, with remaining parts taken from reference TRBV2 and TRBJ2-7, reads EPEVTQTPSHQVTQMGQEVILRCVPISNHLYFYWYRQILGQKVEFLVSFYNNEISEKSEIFDDQFSVERPDGSNFTLKIRSTKLEDSAMYFCASKQDYEQYFGPGTRLTVT.